Following are 10 T cell receptor beta chains from one sample sequenced in a study of T cell responses to AZD1222 COVID-19 vaccine. Here immunoSEQ multiplex PCR was the method, and the copy in TCRdb shows in-frame clones only, minus some. The repertoire has 110,000 to 150,000 clones, 80% to 95% of them found once; the top ten carry more than 3%. Sequenced here: peripheral blood, sampled 28 days after the second AZD1222 dose. These receptors originate from an adult who received the AZD1222 COVID-19 vaccine.

The rearrangement links TRBV5-1 to TRBJ2-1; the D gene could be TRBD1 or TRBD2 (5 bases each). CDR1 and CDR2 from the germline V gene are SGHRS and YFSETQ. There are 14 residues in the CDR3. Trimming stripped 2 bases from V and 11 bases from J, with 17 bases between. The CDR3 spells CASSFSSRGSKQFF. In DNA form, the CDR3 reads TGCGCCAGCAGCTTTTCCTCCCGGGGCAGCAAGCAGTTCTTC.

The V gene is TRBV11-2, the J gene TRBJ2-7, with 10 positions matching TRBD2. The CDR3 is 18 residues long. CDR1 SGHAT and CDR2 FQNNGV come from the germline V gene. Germline trimming cut 1 base from V and 0 bases from J; bases unmatched to any gene: 9. The DNA for the CDR3 is TGTGCCAGCAGCTTAGCACAAGCGGGAGGGCCTTTCTCCTACGAGCAGTACTTC. This sequence encodes CASSLAQAGGPFSYEQYF.

This chain links TRBV7-9 with TRBJ2-4; D is unclear. CDR1 is SEHNR and CDR2 is FQNEAQ in the germline V gene (reference sequence). V lost 3 bases to trimming and J lost 0 bases, with 18 bases between them. The CDR3 has 18 residues. The CDR3 DNA reads as TGTGCCAGCAGCTTTCCCCTAAAGGGAAAAGAAGCCAAAAACATTCAGTACTTC. Residues: CASSFPLKGKEAKNIQYF.

The genes are TRBV5-1 and TRBJ2-3; no reliable D call. The V gene's germline CDR1 is SGHRS and CDR2 YFSETQ. Between the trimmed V and J ends, which lost 4 bases and 4 bases, there was a span of 4 bases. The CDR3 covers 11 residues. Here the CDR3 DNA reads TGCGCCAGCAGCCTGCCAGATACGCAGTATTTT. Translation: CASSLPDTQYF. The full variable domain, its missing parts supplied by reference TRBV5-1 and TRBJ2-3, is KAGVTQTPRYLIKTRGQQVTLSCSPISGHRSVSWYQQTPGQGLQFLFEYFSETQRNKGNFPGRFSGRQFSNSRSEMNVSTLELGDSALYLCASSLPDTQYFGPGTRLTVL.

This chain links TRBV7-8 with TRBJ2-1; possible D gene TRBD2, 6 bases. The germline V and J ends were trimmed by 7 bases and 8 bases, with 12 bases remaining between them. The CDR3 loop spans 12 amino acids. Germline values: CDR1 SGHVS, CDR2 FQNEAQ. The CDR3, as DNA: TGTGCCAGCACCAGCTCGGGGGATGAGCAGTTCTTC. Its protein is CASTSSGDEQFF.

This sequence joins TRBV28 and TRBJ1-3, with 7 bases that match TRBD1. CDR1 MDHEN and CDR2 SYDVKM come from the germline V gene. V lost 2 bases, J lost 4 bases, and 2 bases stayed unmatched. This CDR3 comprises 14 residues. The CDR3 nucleotides read TGTGCCAGCAGTTTAAAGGGGGCAGGAAACACCATATATTTT. Its protein is CASSLKGAGNTIYF.

The chain carries TRBV7-9 and TRBJ1-5; 10 nucleotides match TRBD1. This CDR3 spans 16 amino acids. V lost 5 bases to trimming and J lost 7 bases; unmatched junction nucleotides: 11. Germline values: CDR1 SEHNR, CDR2 FQNEAQ (reference sequence). CDR3 coding DNA: TGTGCCAGCAGCCCTTCCGGGACAGGGGTAGGACAGCCCCAGCATTTT. Its protein product is CASSPSGTGVGQPQHF.

This chain links TRBV7-9 with TRBJ2-6; D gene ambiguous. CDR1 SEHNR and CDR2 FQNEAQ come from the germline V gene (reference sequence). With 1 base removed from V and 0 bases from J, the gap between germline ends came to 10 bases. This CDR3 region has 17 residues. CDR3 DNA sequence: TGTGCCAGCAGCTTAGAGAGGTCACTCTCTGGGGCCAACGTCCTGACTTTC. It codes for CASSLERSLSGANVLTF.

Comment on this clone: A read error may account for a junction end that differs from germline. The rearrangement joins TRBV30 to TRBJ1-3; D uncertain. The germline V gene encodes CDR1 GTSNPN and CDR2 SVGIG (reference sequence). The CDR3 consists of 11 residues. CDR3 loop: CAWSVWAHLNF. The CDR3 bases are TGTGCCTGGAGTGTATGGGCACATCTAAATTTT.

This chain joins TRBV6-2 or TRBV6-3 and TRBJ2-7; 12 bases agree with TRBD2. The CDR3 runs 14 residues. The germline CDR1 and CDR2 sequences are MNHEY and SVGEGT. V gave up 5 bases and J gave up 5 bases; unmatched junction bases: 4. CDR3: CASSPTSGSHEQYF. The CDR3 coding sequence is TGTGCCAGCAGTCCGACTAGCGGGAGCCACGAGCAGTACTTC.